Listed here are 24 T cell receptor beta chains from one sample, sequenced in a study of shared clonotypes between healthy human individuals. Generated by immunoSEQ multiplex PCR, the TCRdb table keeps only in-frame clones and is missing some. The sample holds roughly 660,000 clones, about nine tenths seen once. Specimen: memory CD8+ T cells from PBMCs. The subset here: CD45RO+ cells pooled with CCR7-negative TemRA cells. These receptors were taken from a young man in good health. Some clones in this sample may be carry-over from other donors' samples.

V is TRBV6-5 and J is TRBJ2-7, with D perhaps TRBD1 (5 bases). V lost 6 bases and J 5 bases, leaving 17 bases between the germline ends. This CDR3 comprises 14 residues. Germline CDR1 is MNHEY and CDR2 is SVGAGI. The CDR3 DNA is TGTGCCAGCAGCCATCATTCAGGGATGAACGAGCAGTACTTC. It is translated as CASSHHSGMNEQYF.

In this sample, this clone turned up a few times. CDR3 residues: CSVFGGQGRNYGYTF. The CDR3 DNA is TGCAGCGTCTTCGGAGGACAGGGGCGTAATTATGGCTACACCTTC. This sequence joins TRBV29-1 and TRBJ1-2, with 9 positions matching TRBD1. The ends lost 6 bases at V and 5 bases at J; junction bases unmatched: 13. The germline CDR1 and CDR2 sequences are SQVTM and ANQGSEA. The CDR3 contains 15 residues.

The gene calls are TRBV28 and TRBJ2-1; TRBD2 matches 15 bases. Germline CDR1 reads MDHEN; CDR2 reads SYDVKM. J gave up 5 bases and V 3 bases, and 2 bases lay outside the gene matches. The CDR3 extends over 16 amino acids. CDR3 protein: CASSFGTSGRHNEQFF. The DNA for the CDR3 is TGTGCCAGCAGTTTCGGGACTAGCGGGAGGCACAATGAGCAGTTCTTC.

The CDR3 DNA sequence: TGTGCCAGCAGCCCCAGGACAGGAATGGGAAGAGGGGAGCAGTACTTC. Residues: CASSPRTGMGRGEQYF. The genes are TRBV7-9 and TRBJ2-7; the match to TRBD1 covers 7 bases. The CDR3 totals 16 residues. Trimming cost V 5 bases and J 7 bases; bases outside gene matches: 17. Germline V gene data show CDR1 as SEHNR and CDR2 as FQNEAQ (reference sequence).

The rearrangement links TRBV25-1 to TRBJ1-2, with TRBD1 matching over 7 bases. Germline trimming cut 4 bases from V and 1 base from J; bases unmatched to any gene: 9. Germline V gene sequence: CDR1 MGHDK, CDR2 SYGVNS. The CDR3 is 16 amino acids. Here the CDR3 reads CASSGFDRADNYGYTF. The CDR3, as DNA: TGTGCCAGCAGTGGGTTCGACAGGGCAGATAACTATGGCTACACCTTC.

The V and J genes are TRBV28 and TRBJ2-7; D might be TRBD2 (6 bases). The CDR3 covers 15 residues. Germline values: CDR1 MDHEN, CDR2 SYDVKM. Trimming cost V 5 bases and J 2 bases, with 16 bases left between them. This CDR3 reads CASSNLGTLTYEQYF. The CDR3 DNA follows: TGTGCCAGCAGTAACCTCGGGACTCTTACCTACGAGCAGTACTTC.

This rearrangement joins TRBV28 to TRBJ1-4; D is undetermined. Germline V gene sequence: CDR1 MDHEN, CDR2 SYDVKM. Trimming took 5 bases from V and 3 from J, leaving 10 bases between them. CDR3 length: 14 amino acids. The CDR3 DNA reads as TGTGCCAGCAGTGGGCGCCGGCCTAATGAAAAACTGTTTTTT. Translation: CASSGRRPNEKLFF.

The chain recombines TRBV4-3 with TRBJ2-1; 8 nucleotides align to TRBD2. The germline gives CDR1 LGHNA, CDR2 YSLEER. This CDR3 has 17 residues. V shed 0 bases and J 7 bases; nucleotides not matched to a gene: 11. The CDR3 protein is CASSQESYGRVGNEQFF. The DNA of the CDR3 is TGCGCCAGCAGCCAAGAGAGTTACGGGAGGGTCGGGAATGAGCAGTTCTTC.

This chain connects TRBV28 to TRBJ2-2; 16 positions agree with TRBD2. The CDR3 length is 18 residues. The germline V gene has CDR1 MDHEN and CDR2 SYDVKM. Losses at the gene ends were 2 bases for V and 4 bases for J; bases not matched to a gene: 4. This CDR3 reads CASSLKGLAGGGTGELFF. In DNA, the CDR3 is TGTGCCAGCAGTTTAAAGGGACTAGCGGGAGGGGGCACCGGGGAGCTGTTTTTT.

CDR3: CSAAGTSEPTNNYGYTF. The DNA of the CDR3 is TGCAGCGCAGCGGGGACGTCTGAACCGACCAATAACTATGGCTACACCTTC. The genes are TRBV29-1 and TRBJ1-2, with a possible D match to TRBD1 (5 bases). Trimming left V 7 bases short and J 1 base short, with 25 bases between. Germline assignment: CDR1 SQVTM and CDR2 ANQGSEA. The CDR3 contains 17 residues. The whole variable domain, filled in from reference TRBV29-1 and TRBJ1-2, reads SAVISQKPSRDICQRGTSLTIQCQVDSQVTMMFWYRQQPGQSLTLIATANQGSEATYESGFVIDKFPISRPNLTFSTLTVSNMSPEDSSIYLCSAAGTSEPTNNYGYTFGSGTRLTVV.

V usage is TRBV18 and J usage is TRBJ2-1; D ambiguous. The ends were cut back, 6 bases at V and 5 bases at J, with 14 bases in the middle. There are 14 residues in the CDR3. Germline assignment: CDR1 KGHSH and CDR2 LQKENI. This CDR3 is CASSIRTENNEQFF. DNA of the CDR3: TGTGCCAGCTCTATAAGGACCGAGAACAATGAGCAGTTCTTC.

Comment on this clone: The sample holds other DNA sequences that translate to the same CDR3. The rearrangement uses TRBV28 and TRBJ2-7, with 8 bases matching TRBD1. Per the germline V gene, CDR1 is MDHEN and CDR2 is SYDVKM. This CDR3 is built from 14 residues. After removal of 6 bases from V and 3 bases from J, the junction contained 7 bases not matched to a gene. CDR3 region: CASRETGTGYEQYF. In DNA form, the CDR3 reads TGTGCCAGCAGAGAAACCGGGACAGGCTACGAGCAGTACTTC.

The chain is built from TRBV19 and TRBJ1-1; D is unclear. Per the germline V gene, CDR1 is LNHDA and CDR2 is SQIVND (reference sequence). V was shortened by 6 bases and J by 1 base, with 9 bases between the two germline ends. This CDR3 is built from 13 residues. The CDR3 DNA reads TGTGCCAGTAGCGATACGGGGAACACTGAAGCTTTCTTT. Translation: CASSDTGNTEAFF.

J is TRBJ2-7 and V is TRBV10-3; D perhaps matches TRBD1 (5 bases). V gave up 6 bases and J gave up 6 bases, with 12 bases separating them. This CDR3 spans 12 amino acids. CDR1 is ENHRY and CDR2 is SYGVKD in the germline V gene. CDR3 amino acids: CAISAPDSEQYF. The CDR3 DNA reads TGTGCCATCAGCGCCCCTGACAGCGAGCAGTACTTC.

This sequence joins TRBV28 and TRBJ1-4; 7 bases agree with TRBD1. The CDR3 is 15 amino acids. V lost 5 bases and J lost 8; bases outside the gene matches: 11. CDR1 MDHEN and CDR2 SYDVKM come from the germline V gene. CDR3 nucleotides: TGTGCCAGCAGTCCCCCGGGACAGCCGCCGGAAAAACTGTTTTTT. This gives the protein CASSPPGQPPEKLFF.

This clone was seen more than once but under ten times. The genes are TRBV4-1 and TRBJ1-1; TRBD1 might be the D (5 bases). V was clipped by 4 bases and J by 0 bases, with 12 bases between them. The CDR3 extends over 15 amino acids. Per germline, CDR1 MGHRA and CDR2 YSYEKL. The DNA of the CDR3 is TGCGCCAGCAGCCTAAGTGGGGGTTTGAACACTGAAGCTTTCTTT. Translated: CASSLSGGLNTEAFF.

The CDR3 protein is CASSQVPGLETYEQYF. CDR3 coding DNA: TGCGCCAGCAGCCAAGTCCCCGGACTAGAGACTTACGAGCAGTACTTC. V and J are TRBV4-1 and TRBJ2-7; TRBD2 matches 7 bases. Germline CDR1 is MGHRA and CDR2 is YSYEKL. This CDR3 comprises 16 residues. Trimming took 1 base from V and 4 from J; bases not matched to a gene: 10.

A few counts support this clone. This chain uses TRBV2 with TRBJ1-1; possibly TRBD1 for D (5 bases). The V gene lost 6 bases and the J gene lost 6 bases, with 11 bases spanning the gap. Germline CDR1 and CDR2: SNHLY and FYNNEI. CDR3 size: 12 residues. The CDR3: CASRGGQPEAFF. CDR3 nucleotides: TGTGCCAGCAGGGGAGGACAACCTGAAGCTTTCTTT.

CDR3 in DNA: TGTGCCAGCAGCGTAGGCTCTAGCCCCACCTACGAGCAGTACTTC. It translates to CASSVGSSPTYEQYF. V usage is TRBV9 and J usage is TRBJ2-7, with a weak D call TRBD2 (5 bases). With 0 bases removed from V and 2 bases from J, the gap between germline ends came to 12 bases. The CDR3 is made up of 15 amino acids. Germline V gene data show CDR1 as SGDLS and CDR2 as YYNGEE.

This sequence joins TRBV5-1 and TRBJ2-2, with D perhaps matching TRBD2 (6 bases). The CDR3 is 15 residues long. V was shortened by 4 bases and J by 7 bases, with 17 bases between the two germline ends. Germline V lookup: CDR1 SGHRS, CDR2 YFSETQ. This chain's CDR3 is CASSPAGRIVGELFF. The CDR3 DNA reads TGCGCCAGCAGCCCGGCGGGACGGATTGTCGGGGAGCTGTTTTTT.

V usage is TRBV28 and J usage is TRBJ2-1; 8 bases match TRBD1. This CDR3 is 17 amino acids long. From germline, CDR1 is MDHEN and CDR2 SYDVKM. With V trimmed by 5 bases and J by 4 bases, 13 bases remained unmatched. The CDR3 reads CASSLPLDRETYNEQFF. The CDR3 bases are TGTGCCAGCAGTCTTCCCCTGGACAGGGAAACATACAATGAGCAGTTCTTC.

The rearrangement links TRBV30 to TRBJ1-5; D is ambiguous. This CDR3 region has 14 residues. With 0 bases removed from V and 5 bases from J, the gap between germline ends came to 11 bases. CDR1 and CDR2 from the germline V gene are GTSNPN and SVGIG (reference sequence). CDR3 DNA: TGTGCCTGGAGTGTTCGCGGCTTTCATCAGCCCCAGCATTTT. Translating gives CAWSVRGFHQPQHF.

The V call is TRBV15, the J call TRBJ2-1; tentatively, D is TRBD1 (6 bases). The V gene's germline CDR1 is LNHNV and CDR2 YYDKDF (reference sequence). The V end was cut by 3 bases, the J end by 4 bases, with 13 bases between. The length of the CDR3 is 15 residues. The CDR3 loop is CATSSEGRGYNEQFF. CDR3 nucleotide sequence: TGTGCCACCAGCAGCGAGGGCAGGGGATACAATGAGCAGTTCTTC.

J is TRBJ2-7 and V is TRBV27, with 10 bases lining up with TRBD1. The CDR3 is made up of 15 amino acids. The V gene's germline CDR1 is MNHEY and CDR2 SMNVEV (reference sequence). Germline trimming cut 5 bases from V and 3 bases from J; bases unmatched to any gene: 7. The CDR3 sequence: CASSPGQGIIYEQYF. DNA for the CDR3: TGTGCCAGCAGTCCGGGACAGGGGATAATCTACGAGCAGTACTTC.